What follows are 30 T cell receptor beta chains derived from one specimen sequenced in a study of graft-versus-host responses after intestinal transplantation. The data were produced by immunoSEQ multiplex PCR, yet TCRdb's version contains in-frame clones alone and is incomplete. The profile shows over 65,000 clones, 92% of them singletons. The material sequenced was PBMCs, taken 98 days after intestinal transplantation. The receptors stem from a human patient who received an intestinal transplant, so some T cells may come from the graft donor.

For this clone: Relative to the germline gene, one junction end is altered; a read error may explain this. CDR3 coding DNA: TGTGCTAGCAGCTTATCACTAGCGGGAGGACAAGAGACCCAGTACTTC. Encoded protein: CASSLSLAGGQETQYF. The V and J genes are TRBV7-7 and TRBJ2-5; TRBD2 agrees at 12 bases. Germline CDR1 SSHAT, CDR2 FNYEAQ (reference sequence). This CDR3 region has 16 residues.

V gene TRBV25-1 combines with J gene TRBJ2-1, with 9 bases aligning to TRBD2. The CDR3 covers 12 residues. Germline values: CDR1 MGHDK, CDR2 SYGVNS. J was trimmed by 10 bases and V by 10 bases; bases with no gene match: 8. In DNA form, the CDR3 reads TGTGCCATAGAAGGCGGGAGGGGGGAGCAGTTCTTC. This sequence encodes CAIEGGRGEQFF.

The rearrangement links TRBV5-8 to TRBJ2-3; no definite D call. V was pared by 0 bases and J by 2 bases, with 4 bases between. The V gene's germline CDR1 is SGHTS and CDR2 YDEGEE. The CDR3 extends over 13 amino acids. CDR3 nucleotide sequence: TGTGCCAGCAGCTTGGAGAACACAGATACGCAGTATTTT. This translates into CASSLENTDTQYF.

The chain links TRBV7-2 to TRBJ2-1; D not resolved. Germline V gene lookup returns CDR1 SGHTA and CDR2 FQGNSA. This CDR3 spans 14 amino acids. Trimming cost V 0 bases and J 8 bases, with 11 bases left between them. The CDR3 sequence is CASSLADLTHEQFF. The DNA for the CDR3 is TGTGCCAGCAGCTTAGCAGACCTCACCCATGAGCAGTTCTTC.

The genes are TRBV28 and TRBJ2-3, with TRBD2 matching over 12 bases. Germline CDR1 and CDR2: MDHEN and SYDVKM. This CDR3 has 19 amino acids. Unmatched junction bases numbered 14, after V lost 3 bases and J lost 4 bases. The CDR3 DNA is TGTGCCAGCAGTTTTTTTTGGTCTAGCGGGAGGGCCATGCCAGATACGCAGTATTTT. As protein: CASSFFWSSGRAMPDTQYF.

J is TRBJ2-7 and V is TRBV9; 8 nucleotides agree with TRBD1. The length of the CDR3 is 15 residues. Germline V CDR1 and CDR2: SGDLS, YYNGEE. V was pared by 3 bases and J by 2 bases, with 7 bases of the junction left unmatched. The CDR3: CASSAGQGGPYEQYF. Written as DNA, the CDR3 is TGTGCCAGCAGCGCAGGACAGGGAGGCCCCTACGAGCAGTACTTC.

The J gene is TRBJ2-7, the V gene TRBV10-3, with D perhaps matching TRBD2 (6 bases). The germline CDR1 and CDR2 sequences are ENHRY and SYGVKD. The CDR3 has 13 residues. The V end was cut by 8 bases, the J end by 2 bases, with 13 bases between. This CDR3 reads CAIGRELAYEQYF. DNA of the CDR3: TGTGCCATCGGACGGGAGCTCGCCTACGAGCAGTACTTC.

J is TRBJ1-2 and V is TRBV19; D might be TRBD1 (6 bases). CDR1 and CDR2 from the germline V gene are LNHDA and SQIVND (reference sequence). The CDR3 extends over 14 amino acids. Trimming removed 7 bases from V and 8 bases from J, with 20 bases in between. Here the CDR3 DNA reads TGTGCCAGTACCCTTTATCCGACAGGAGGAGGCTACACCTTC. This gives the protein CASTLYPTGGGYTF.

The V and J genes are TRBV10-3 and TRBJ2-7; 8 positions agree with TRBD1. Trimming at V came to 3 bases and at J to 5 bases, leaving 6 bases not matched to a gene. Germline V lookup: CDR1 ENHRY, CDR2 SYGVKD. This CDR3 region has 14 residues. The CDR3 is CAISESDRANEQYF. CDR3 DNA sequence: TGTGCCATCAGTGAATCGGACAGGGCCAACGAGCAGTACTTC.

Notes on this clone: A junction end diverges from the germline sequence, so it may reflect a read error. The genes are TRBV18 and TRBJ2-6; no clear D gene. From germline, CDR1 is KGHSH and CDR2 LQKENI. The CDR3 totals 22 residues. CDR3 amino acids: CASSPRDGELPLLLSWANVLTF. CDR3 in DNA: TGTGCCAGCTCACCACGAGATGGAGAGCTCCCCCTCTTACTCTCTTGGGCCAACGTCCTGACTTTC. Looking up the rest from reference TRBV18 and TRBJ2-6 gives the full variable domain: NAGVMQNPRHLVRRRGQEARLRCSPMKGHSHVYWYRQLPEEGLKFMVYLQKENIIDESGMPKERFSAEFPKEGPSILRIQQVVRGDSAAYFCASSPRDGELPLLLSWANVLTFGAGSRLTVL.

The table lists this clone with a count of one. V usage is TRBV12-5 and J usage is TRBJ1-6; maybe TRBD1 (6 bases). The V end lost 0 bases, the J end lost 7 bases, and 13 bases lay between the germline ends. This CDR3 spans 16 amino acids. Germline CDR1 and CDR2: LGHNT and FRNRAP. This chain's CDR3 is CASGLVAGQGNSPLHF. In DNA form, the CDR3 reads TGTGCTAGTGGTTTGGTGGCGGGGCAGGGGAATTCACCCCTCCACTTT.

The rearrangement links TRBV7-9 to TRBJ1-1, with a possible D match to TRBD1 (5 bases). From germline, CDR1 is SEHNR and CDR2 FQNEAQ (reference sequence). The CDR3 loop spans 13 amino acids. Trimming took 0 bases from V and 8 from J, leaving 10 bases between them. CDR3 amino acids: CASSLASGTEAFF. CDR3 coding DNA: TGTGCCAGCAGCTTAGCGTCCGGGACCGAAGCTTTCTTT.

The gene calls are TRBV5-4 and TRBJ1-4; no firm D call. Per the germline V gene, CDR1 is SGHNT and CDR2 is YYREEE (reference sequence). The CDR3 extends over 11 amino acids. The ends were cut back, 2 bases at V and 8 bases at J, with 4 bases in the middle. Here the CDR3 reads CASSLGEKLFF. The CDR3 coding sequence is TGTGCCAGCAGCTTAGGGGAAAAACTGTTTTTT.

The rearrangement links TRBV4-1 to TRBJ2-6; 9 bases match TRBD2. The trim removed 0 bases at V and 4 bases at J, leaving 7 bases unmatched. The CDR3 has 18 residues. CDR1 and CDR2 (germline): MGHRA, YSYEKL. The chain's CDR3 is CASSQDFSGRSGANVLTF. CDR3 DNA: TGCGCCAGCAGCCAAGATTTCAGCGGGAGGTCCGGGGCCAACGTCCTGACTTTC.

The chain carries TRBV10-3 and TRBJ2-7, with 10 positions matching TRBD1. The CDR3 contains 14 residues. Losses at the gene ends were 5 bases for V and 4 bases for J; bases not matched to a gene: 5. Germline CDR1 is ENHRY and CDR2 is SYGVKD. The CDR3, as DNA: TGTGCCATCAGTCCGGGACAGGGGTTTTACGAGCAGTACTTC. Translation gives CAISPGQGFYEQYF.

The J gene is TRBJ2-1, the V gene TRBV9; D gene uncertain. V lost 0 bases and J 6 bases, leaving 10 bases between the germline ends. This CDR3 is 14 amino acids long. Germline CDR1 is SGDLS and CDR2 is YYNGEE. The CDR3 coding sequence is TGTGCCAGCAGCGTAGAACCTCGCCCCAATGAGCAGTTCTTC. This encodes CASSVEPRPNEQFF. Full variable domain (missing parts from reference TRBV9 and TRBJ2-1): DSGVTQTPKHLITATGQRVTLRCSPRSGDLSVYWYQQSLDQGLQFLIQYYNGEERAKGNILERFSAQQFPDLHSELNLSSLELGDSALYFCASSVEPRPNEQFFGPGTRLTVL.

The chain uses TRBV5-1 and TRBJ2-3, with D hard to call. V lost 1 base to trimming and J lost 7 bases, with 7 bases between them. The CDR3 consists of 12 residues. Looked up from germline, CDR1 is SGHRS and CDR2 is YFSETQ. The CDR3: CASSLWFHTQYF. In DNA, the CDR3 is TGCGCCAGCAGCTTGTGGTTCCATACGCAGTATTTT.

This sequence joins TRBV7-8 and TRBJ1-2; 10 bases are shared with TRBD1. In germline, CDR1 is SGHVS, CDR2 FQNEAQ. The CDR3 runs to 15 residues. J was trimmed by 5 bases and V by 5 bases; bases with no gene match: 8. This chain's CDR3 is CASSLTRTGGYGYTF. For the CDR3, the DNA is TGTGCCAGCAGCCTCACGCGGACAGGGGGATATGGCTACACCTTC.

The chain recombines TRBV7-2 with TRBJ2-7, with D possibly matching TRBD1 (5 bases). CDR3 length: 15 amino acids. The V and J ends lost 0 bases and 2 bases respectively, with 11 bases between them. The germline CDR1 and CDR2 sequences are SGHTA and FQGNSA. The CDR3: CASSLAWGRTYEQYF. In nucleotides, the CDR3 is TGTGCCAGCAGCTTAGCGTGGGGCCGAACCTACGAGCAGTACTTC. The whole variable domain, filled in from reference TRBV7-2 and TRBJ2-7, reads GAGVSQSPSNKVTEKGKDVELRCDPISGHTALYWYRQSLGQGLEFLIYFQGNSAPDKSGLPSDRFSAERTGGSVSTLTIQRTQQEDSAVYLCASSLAWGRTYEQYFGPGTRLTVT.

This chain links TRBV11-3 with TRBJ1-1, with a tentative D call TRBD1 (5 bases). CDR1 and CDR2 (germline): SGHNT, YENEEA. Trimming removed 4 bases at V and 10 bases at J, with 13 bases between. The CDR3 has 12 residues. The CDR3 nucleotides are TGTGCCAGCAGCTCGGCAACAGGAGGAGCTTTCTTT. Translating gives CASSSATGGAFF.

J is TRBJ2-2 and V is TRBV10-3; 8 bases are shared with TRBD2. Unmatched junction bases numbered 4, after V lost 3 bases and J lost 4 bases. The CDR3 covers 15 residues. Germline CDR1 ENHRY, CDR2 SYGVKD. The CDR3 protein is CAISDASGFTGELFF. CDR3 bases: TGTGCCATCAGTGACGCTAGCGGGTTCACCGGGGAGCTGTTTTTT.

The DNA for the CDR3 is TGTGCCAGCAGCGAAGGACAGTATTACAATGAGCAGTTCTTC. It codes for CASSEGQYYNEQFF. The chain has TRBV27 and TRBJ2-1; maybe TRBD1 (6 bases). The V end was cut by 6 bases, the J end by 4 bases, with 13 bases between. This CDR3 has 14 residues. The germline CDR1 and CDR2 sequences are MNHEY and SMNVEV (reference sequence).

The rearrangement uses TRBV4-1 and TRBJ2-2, with D possibly being TRBD1 (6 bases). Trimming removed 2 bases from V and 5 bases from J, with 9 bases in between. Germline lookup yields CDR1 MGHRA and CDR2 YSYEKL. The CDR3 sequence is 14 residues long. The CDR3 DNA follows: TGCGCCAGCAGCCAATCACAGGGAACCGGGGAGCTGTTTTTT. As protein: CASSQSQGTGELFF.

The gene calls are TRBV6-6 and TRBJ2-3; 11 bases map to TRBD1. The junction had 11 bases not matched to a gene; V was cut back by 7 bases and J by 5 bases. The CDR3 contains 16 residues. Germline V gene data show CDR1 as MNHNY and CDR2 as SVGAGI (reference sequence). The chain's CDR3 is CASNRLGTGGRDTQYF. The CDR3 DNA is TGTGCCAGCAATAGACTCGGGACAGGGGGGAGAGATACGCAGTATTTT.

V usage is TRBV4-1 and J usage is TRBJ2-2; tentative D call: TRBD1 (6 bases). V was pared by 1 base and J by 3 bases, with 15 bases between. CDR1 is MGHRA, CDR2 YSYEKL, per germline. CDR3 length: 17 residues. The CDR3: CASSQVHRVEDTGELFF. CDR3 bases: TGCGCCAGCAGCCAAGTTCACAGGGTAGAAGACACCGGGGAGCTGTTTTTT.

This chain links TRBV7-9 with TRBJ2-7, with 8 bases identical to TRBD1. The germline V gene encodes CDR1 SEHNR and CDR2 FQNEAQ (reference sequence). The CDR3 length is 13 residues. With 5 bases clipped from V and 7 bases from J, the junction kept 7 bases outside the gene matches. CDR3 coding DNA: TGTGCCAGCAGCCCCCGACAGGGGAGGGAGCAGTACTTC. Its protein product is CASSPRQGREQYF.

The chain uses TRBV12-5 and TRBJ1-2; 7 bases are shared with TRBD1. Germline V gene lookup returns CDR1 LGHNT and CDR2 FRNRAP. The CDR3 extends over 18 amino acids. The chain's CDR3 is CALRPTGLLLPFDYRYTF. The CDR3 DNA sequence: TGTGCCCTTCGGCCGACAGGGCTACTACTTCCCTTTGATTATCGCTACACCTTC.

The chain carries TRBV2 and TRBJ1-4; unclear D gene. CDR3 length: 14 residues. The germline V and J ends were trimmed by 0 bases and 7 bases, with 9 bases remaining between them. Germline values: CDR1 SNHLY, CDR2 FYNNEI. The CDR3, as DNA: TGTGCCAGCAGTGAAGCCCACAAGTCTGAAAAACTGTTTTTT. Translating it yields CASSEAHKSEKLFF.

The genes are TRBV6-1 and TRBJ2-5; TRBD2 matches at 11 bases. V lost 6 bases to trimming and J lost 3 bases; unmatched junction nucleotides: 0. Looked up from germline, CDR1 is MNHNS and CDR2 is SASEGT. The CDR3 is made up of 13 amino acids. The CDR3, as DNA: TGTGCCAGCAGGGGACTAGCGGAAGAGACCCAGTACTTC. This encodes CASRGLAEETQYF.

This clone was seen more than once but under ten times. The rearrangement joins TRBV5-8 to TRBJ2-7; D unclear. The ends were cut back, 0 bases at V and 3 bases at J, with 10 bases in the middle. Germline V gene sequence: CDR1 SGHTS, CDR2 YDEGEE. The CDR3 consists of 14 residues. CDR3: CASSLDSTNYEQYF. CDR3 coding DNA: TGTGCCAGCAGCTTGGACAGTACGAACTACGAGCAGTACTTC.